Described below is a single TCR beta chain sequence and its context. This clonotype was found many times. The clone's antigen remains unknown. No base quality information exists; no much larger clone differs at one position. This entry is derived from a study of human T cells and chemical hapten exposure (TCRdb year 2021). The study in broad terms: For sensitization, 2% DPC in acetone was applied to a 2 cm by 2 cm area of upper inner arm skin. Patients additionally received weekly therapeutic DPC doses to the scalp throughout the roughly 26-week study period. Patch tests used Finn chambers with 0.01% DPC on the upper back, scored after 6 days by International Contact Dermatitis Research Group standards. Most of the patients in the cohort were female, and the cohort covered alopecia areata with under or over 50% scalp involvement, alopecia totalis and alopecia universalis. The libraries were sequenced as a pool, and the TCR yield per sample differed mostly because of small variations in library volumes within the pool. In alopecia patients, the study followed how the peripheral blood TCR repertoire changed in vivo over primary and secondary sensitization to diphenylcyclopropenone (DPC), a hapten. Blood samples were taken from patients before sensitization (week 0) and then at 2, 6 and about 24 weeks after DPC sensitization. About 30 alopecia patients provided blood for TCR sequencing at one to four time points (pre-sensitization, 2, 6 and 24 weeks).

The library came from RACE. The instrument was a NextSeq 500. Library preparation attached unique molecular identifiers to individual cDNA molecules for quantitative, reproducible TCR counting. Both TCR alpha and TCR beta chains were sequenced from each blood RNA sample. The authors' analysis ran thus. A median of approximately 100,000 TCRs per sample was observed, with a range of roughly 23,224 to 700,000. The Decombinator software suite was used to annotate the V, J and CDR3 of the TCR reads. For PS versus PT1 abundance plots, all samples were subsampled to the same number of TCRs (28,000). Expanded TCRs were defined as absent before sensitization and observed at least eight times at the 2-week time point. Using fastp trimming at Q25 and MiXCR clonotype assembly, TCRdb reanalyzed the public sequencing data and kept in-frame beta chains. Each CDR3 protein gets just one entry, which takes the most common genes and DNA from the rows behind it. TCRdb's processing, not the study's, gives the V and J calls here. In this sample the table shows tens of thousands of distinct CDR3 sequences, approximately 10% of which occur a single time. The ten largest account for around 1.5% of the sample.

Points the paper makes about the study in general: After repeated subsampling, the strength of the expansion versus patch-test correlation and the threshold at which it became significant changed. Expanded TCRs formed significantly more large CDR3 similarity clusters than pre-sensitization or healthy control sets, consistent with antigen-driven responses. A positive correlation was found between the number of PT1 expanded TCRs and patch test score, with significance reached at thresholds 8, 16 and 32 but not 4. All patients had alopecia, a presumed autoimmune disease, so their immune response might differ from that of healthy individuals. The number of TCRs above 1 in 1000 frequency did not change with DPC sensitization; there was no evidence of global repertoire structure alterations.

The meaning of the sample's time point label: patch test 2, 6 weeks after DPC sensitization. Interpreted using the paper, the treatment or condition label stands for: therapeutic diphenylcyclopropenone sensitization with weekly scalp DPC. At every patch-test visit, the blood draw took place before the patch test was put on. To be eligible, patients had to be aged 18 to 70, diagnosed with alopecia and judged suitable for DPC therapy, while pregnant patients were excluded. Total RNA was isolated from unfractionated whole blood collected in Tempus Blood RNA tubes. The sequence was collected from a man younger than 35 with alopecia areata. Some clones in this sample may be carry-over from other donors' samples. The starting material was whole blood, obtained in connection with sensitization to the hapten diphenylcyclopropenone (DPC).

The CDR3 region reads CASSNTGTIYEQYF. The bases read TGTGCCAGCAGCAATACCGGGACAATCTACGAGCAGTACTTC. The rearrangement joined TRBV6-1 to TRBJ2-7, with a tentative D gene TRBD1 over 6 matching bases. The germline V gene gives CDR1 as MNHNS and CDR2 as SASEGT. The CDR3, from cysteine to phenylalanine, totals 14 residues. CDR3 DNA only is kept here, 42 bases in frame from base 1. V sheds 6 bases and J sheds 3 bases, leaving 15 bases between their ends.